These T cell receptor beta chains were read from a single sample in a study of blood T cell repertoires in COVID-19. Sequencing was performed with immunoSEQ multiplex PCR; in TCRdb, only in-frame clones are kept and a portion is missing. Among a few hundred thousand clones listed, around nine tenths were seen once. Material for sequencing was peripheral blood. Receptor source: a man between 35 and 55 years old who had recovered from COVID-19. Both conserved end residues are part of each CDR3. Fields, in order: clone size, D gene, V gene, J gene, CDR3 DNA, CDR3 protein. D genes are given only for firm matches. Clone size is not always given. Where it is, it says once, few, many or a class for expanded clones.

abundance: once
d_gene: .
v_gene: TRBV5-1
j_gene: TRBJ1-1
CDR3nt: TGCGCCACAAGGGGATATATGAACACTGAAGCTTTCTTT
CDR3aa: CATRGYMNTEAFF

abundance: .
d_gene: TRBD1
v_gene: TRBV19
j_gene: TRBJ2-5
CDR3nt: TGTGCCAGTAGTATAGATAGTGGCAGGGGGTTAGAGACCCAGTACTTC
CDR3aa: CASSIDSGRGLETQYF

abundance: once
d_gene: TRBD2
v_gene: TRBV10-1
j_gene: TRBJ2-7
CDR3nt: TGCGCCAGCAGTGATCCCGATTCGCTAGCGGGAGAAGGATACGAGCAGTACTTC
CDR3aa: CASSDPDSLAGEGYEQYF

abundance: .
d_gene: .
v_gene: TRBV4-3
j_gene: TRBJ2-1
CDR3nt: TGCGCCAGCAGCCAAGATCTGCGAAATTGGGGGGTGGATGAGCAGTTCTTC
CDR3aa: CASSQDLRNWGVDEQFF

abundance: .
d_gene: TRBD1
v_gene: TRBV11-2
j_gene: TRBJ1-1
CDR3nt: TGTGCCAGCAGCCGAGAAACAGGGGAATACACTGAAGCTTTCTTT
CDR3aa: CASSRETGEYTEAFF

abundance: .
d_gene: TRBD1
v_gene: TRBV6-5
j_gene: TRBJ1-5
CDR3nt: TGTGCCAGCAGTAACAGGGGTGGTAGCAATCAGCCCCAGCATTTT
CDR3aa: CASSNRGGSNQPQHF

abundance: .
d_gene: .
v_gene: TRBV25-1
j_gene: TRBJ1-2
CDR3nt: TGTGCCAGCAGTGACCCCGGACAGAACTATGGCTACACCTTC
CDR3aa: CASSDPGQNYGYTF

abundance: .
d_gene: .
v_gene: TRBV30
j_gene: TRBJ2-7
CDR3nt: TGTGCCTGGACCCCGAAGGGGGGGGGATACTACGAGCAGTACTTC
CDR3aa: CAWTPKGGGYYEQYF

abundance: .
d_gene: .
v_gene: TRBV10-1
j_gene: TRBJ1-1
CDR3nt: TGCGCCAGCAGTGAGTTCGGCAGGGTGAACACTGAAGCTTTCTTT
CDR3aa: CASSEFGRVNTEAFF

abundance: .
d_gene: .
v_gene: TRBV6-1
j_gene: TRBJ2-7
CDR3nt: TGTGCCAGCAGTGATATCGGTCGAAGCCGCCCCGGCGAGCAGTACTTC
CDR3aa: CASSDIGRSRPGEQYF

abundance: .
d_gene: .
v_gene: TRBV14
j_gene: TRBJ1-6
CDR3nt: TGTGCCAGCAGCCACGCGGCCTATAATTCACCCCTCCACTTT
CDR3aa: CASSHAAYNSPLHF

abundance: many
d_gene: TRBD1
v_gene: TRBV12-5
j_gene: TRBJ2-1
CDR3nt: TGTGCTAGTGGGCCTTCAGGGGGTCATTGGGAGTTCTTC
CDR3aa: CASGPSGGHWEFF

abundance: .
d_gene: .
v_gene: TRBV7-9
j_gene: TRBJ2-3
CDR3nt: TGTGCCAGCAGCCTACAGAGCACAGATACGCAGTATTTT
CDR3aa: CASSLQSTDTQYF

abundance: .
d_gene: TRBD2
v_gene: TRBV10-3
j_gene: TRBJ2-1
CDR3nt: TGTGCCATCAGACCGGGACTAGCGGGAGGTCACAATGAGCAGTTCTTC
CDR3aa: CAIRPGLAGGHNEQFF

abundance: .
d_gene: TRBD1
v_gene: TRBV4-3
j_gene: TRBJ2-1
CDR3nt: TGCGCCAGCAGCCAAGGGACAGGGCTAGGAAATGAGCAGTTCTTC
CDR3aa: CASSQGTGLGNEQFF

abundance: .
d_gene: .
v_gene: TRBV3-1/TRBV3-2
j_gene: TRBJ2-1
CDR3nt: TGTGCCAGCAGCCATTTAAGACAGGTCAATGAGCAGTTCTTC
CDR3aa: CASSHLRQVNEQFF

abundance: .
d_gene: TRBD2
v_gene: TRBV5-1
j_gene: TRBJ2-2
CDR3nt: TGCGCCAGCAGCCCGGGACTAGCGGGTGTACTGAACACCGGGGAGCTGTTTTTT
CDR3aa: CASSPGLAGVLNTGELFF

abundance: .
d_gene: TRBD1
v_gene: TRBV5-5
j_gene: TRBJ2-4
CDR3nt: TGTGCCAGCAGCTTTGGCCAGGGGGCTGCCAAAAACATTCAGTACTTC
CDR3aa: CASSFGQGAAKNIQYF

abundance: .
d_gene: .
v_gene: TRBV7-2
j_gene: TRBJ2-1
CDR3nt: TGTGCCAGCAGCTCCGGACTGACTGCTGGCTACAATGAGCAGTTCTTC
CDR3aa: CASSSGLTAGYNEQFF

abundance: .
d_gene: .
v_gene: TRBV5-1
j_gene: TRBJ2-7
CDR3nt: TGCGCCAGCAGCTTGGGAGGCTACGAGCAGTACTTC
CDR3aa: CASSLGGYEQYF

abundance: .
d_gene: .
v_gene: TRBV9
j_gene: TRBJ2-1
CDR3nt: TGTGCCAGCACCCCGCCTCTAGCGCGTGCGGAGCAGTTCTTC
CDR3aa: CASTPPLARAEQFF

abundance: .
d_gene: TRBD1
v_gene: TRBV11-3
j_gene: TRBJ1-1
CDR3nt: TGTGCCAGCAGCTTAGGCCGGGACAGGGGATTGAACACTGAAGCTTTCTTT
CDR3aa: CASSLGRDRGLNTEAFF

abundance: .
d_gene: .
v_gene: TRBV27
j_gene: TRBJ2-7
CDR3nt: TGTGCCAGCAGTTCGGCAGGGGCCTACGAGCAGTACTTC
CDR3aa: CASSSAGAYEQYF

abundance: .
d_gene: .
v_gene: TRBV9
j_gene: TRBJ2-7
CDR3nt: TGTGCCAGCAGCGCCTCTCTCCAGGGCTCCTACGAGCAGTACTTC
CDR3aa: CASSASLQGSYEQYF